This entry is about one T cell receptor beta chain. Its antigen is still unknown. No base-level quality is on record; no much larger clone is a single base apart. The sample originates from a study of beta chain features in type 1 diabetes (dated by TCRdb to the late 2010s). Regarding the study in general: Mean age, gender distribution, total cell number and subset yield did not differ between patients and healthy donors. A total of about 100,000,000 sorted cells were examined across all samples, and RNA yield correlated strongly with the number of cells per subset. The study compared TCRB repertoires of sorted circulating CD4+ T cell subsets between recently diagnosed type 1 diabetes patients and matched healthy donors. Naive and central memory subsets were obtained from all 30 or so donors, but regulatory and stem cell-like memory subsets were isolated from only 8 patients and roughly 8 healthy donors.

A single peripheral blood draw of about 116 mL on average was collected from each donor into heparinised tubes. A BD FACSAria II and a panel including CD45RO, CCR7, CD25, CD127, CD95 and CD27 were used to sort naive, central memory, regulatory and stem cell-like memory CD4+ T cells. A purity above 98% was achieved for all sorted populations. Right away, PBMCs were isolated by Lymphoprep density gradient centrifugation and were stained directly, with no culture step. To minimize batch effects, samples were stained and sorted in pairs, one healthy donor with one patient per experiment. The High Capacity cDNA Reverse Transcription Kit was used to reverse transcribe all of the isolated RNA, meaning that expressed TCRB transcripts were what got sequenced. Deep immunoSEQ sequencing was applied to naive, central memory and regulatory T cell samples, giving an average of about 3.4 million total reads per sample. After sorted cells were lysed in RLT buffer, RNA was extracted with DNase-treated RNeasy Micro or Mini kits, with the choice depending on cell number. To prevent cross-contamination, each cell subset was processed individually, whereas patient and healthy donor samples were processed jointly. The immunoSEQ multiplex PCR was used to amplify TCRB sequences from cDNA, yielding 87-bp fragments that span the CDR3 region. Sequencing of the amplicons was done on the Illumina HiSeq platform. On the study's bioinformatics: PCR bias was corrected computationally using synthetic template baselines, and reads within Hamming distance 2 were collapsed, with unmergeable singletons discarded. Reads were aligned to IMGT to assign V, D and J genes, CDR3 length, and insertions or deletions at six rearrangement sites. Within each subset, clonotype counts were normalized to the number of sorted cells before true diversity and Gini coefficients were calculated with the tcR R package. Repertoire sharing was quantified using the overlap coefficient calculated on TCRB nucleotide sequences. Drawn from immuneACCESS, this table holds only the in-frame rearrangements with V and J called that TCRdb kept. Clones are partly lost; checked studies trace under half to an unresolved V gene and leave the rest unexplained. The V and J calls and clone size come from that table; D and trimming were worked out from the DNA. The sample records roughly 160,000 clones, around 8.4% of which are singletons. The ten largest clones take up around 0.5% of the sample.

The germline V gene gives CDR1 as SGHRS and CDR2 as YFSETQ. Including the terminal cysteine and phenylalanine, the CDR3 comprises 16 residues. Just the 48-base CDR3 DNA is kept, in frame starting at base 1. V trim: 3 bases; J trim: 2 bases; unmatched bases: 8. Study-wide findings and limitations: Naive, central memory and regulatory TCRB repertoires appeared to be more similar among patients than among healthy donors. Only small numbers of individuals were included in the HLA sub-analyses, which left unresolved whether HLA type had any influence on TCRB rearrangement. Patients with type 1 diabetes made fewer insertions and deleted more nucleotides at VDJ recombination sites, implying thymic rearrangement abnormalities. A moderate but significant shortening of TCRB CDR3 length was observed in type 1 diabetes patients in all four CD4+ subsets. Because cDNA was sequenced instead of genomic DNA, highly expressing activated cells could be over-represented, though the groups showed no difference in activation or CD3 levels. PCR may preferentially amplify shorter templates, but because patient and control samples were amplified and corrected together, any resulting skew would affect both groups equally.

Sequencing input: central memory CD4+ T cells from blood. The sequence came from a young woman with type 1 diabetes. The sequence links TRBV5-1 to TRBJ2-1, with TRBD2 identical over 7 junction bases. The nucleotide sequence reads TGCGCCAGCAGCTCGGGGGGTAGCGGACCCTACAATGAGCAGTTCTTC. This encodes CASSSGGSGPYNEQFF.